The next 21 T cell receptor beta chains were all read from a single sample in a study of beta chain features in type 1 diabetes. Reverse transcription of all isolated RNA meant that expressed TCRB transcripts were sequenced. Repertoires were generated with immunoSEQ multiplex PCR, while TCRdb's copy carries only in-frame clones and drops some. Found here are around 160,000 clones, 48% of them singletons; the top ten hold roughly 0.42%. The sequencing sample was made of Tregs from blood. Every receptor here comes from a man aged 18 to 35 in good health.

The J gene is TRBJ2-1, the V gene TRBV4-2; 8 bases agree with TRBD2. V dropped 1 base and J dropped 7; count of bases not matched to a gene: 12. The CDR3 runs to 17 residues. Germline CDR1 is LGHNA and CDR2 is YNFKEQ. The CDR3 reads CASSQGGWGGRRNEQFF. CDR3 DNA: TGTGCCAGCAGCCAAGGTGGGTGGGGCGGGAGGAGGAATGAGCAGTTCTTC.

The chain couples TRBV29-1 to TRBJ2-5; D possibly corresponds to TRBD1 (6 bases). The CDR3 sequence is 13 residues long. Germline V gene sequence: CDR1 SQVTM, CDR2 ANQGSEA. V lost 6 bases, J lost 8 bases, and 19 bases lay in between. CDR3: CSVRSSAGVTQYF. CDR3 nucleotide sequence: TGCAGCGTCCGGTCTTCGGCAGGGGTTACCCAGTACTTC.

This clone was seen only a few times. This rearrangement joins TRBV4-3 to TRBJ1-5; TRBD1 is a possible D gene (6 bases). The CDR3 has 14 amino acids. From germline, CDR1 is LGHNA and CDR2 YSLEER. With 3 bases removed from V and 7 bases from J, the gap between germline ends came to 13 bases. Here the CDR3 DNA reads TGCGCCAGCAGCCATACAGGGCCAGGACAGCCCCAGCATTTT. Translation: CASSHTGPGQPQHF.

The chain carries TRBV15 and TRBJ1-2; perhaps TRBD1 as D (5 bases). Germline V gene lookup returns CDR1 LNHNV and CDR2 YYDKDF (reference sequence). The CDR3 runs to 14 residues. V lost 0 bases and J lost 5, with 10 bases in between. The CDR3 DNA sequence: TGTGCCACCAGCAGAGAACCAGGGAATTATGGCTACACCTTC. Protein: CATSREPGNYGYTF.

The rearrangement links TRBV19 to TRBJ2-2; 8 nucleotides align to TRBD1. CDR1 is LNHDA and CDR2 is SQIVND in the germline V gene (reference sequence). This CDR3 is 13 amino acids long. V dropped 9 bases and J dropped 3; count of bases not matched to a gene: 3. As DNA, the CDR3 is TGTGCCAGCAGGACAGGGTACACCGGGGAGCTGTTTTTT. Protein sequence: CASRTGYTGELFF.

V is TRBV7-2 and J is TRBJ1-3; 8 nucleotides line up with TRBD1. Germline V gene sequence: CDR1 SGHTA, CDR2 FQGNSA. The CDR3 has 17 amino acids. Trimming at V came to 3 bases and at J to 0 bases, leaving 7 bases not matched to a gene. CDR3 sequence (DNA): TGTGCCAGCAGCTTTGGACAGGGTACACTCTCTGGAAACACCATATATTTT. Translated: CASSFGQGTLSGNTIYF.

V gene TRBV30 combines with J gene TRBJ1-5; D may be TRBD1 (5 bases). Germline loops: CDR1 GTSNPN, CDR2 SVGIG (reference sequence). V was trimmed by 5 bases and J by 3 bases, leaving 5 bases between them. The CDR3 totals 11 residues. CDR3 DNA sequence: TGTGCCTGGGGGGCCAATCAGCCCCAGCATTTT. Protein: CAWGANQPQHF.

The genes are TRBV19 and TRBJ2-2; 8 bases are shared with TRBD2. Germline V lookup: CDR1 LNHDA, CDR2 SQIVND (reference sequence). V lost 6 bases, J lost 3 bases, and 12 bases stayed unmatched. There are 17 residues in the CDR3. CDR3 loop: CASRPRIGLADTGELFF. The CDR3 coding sequence is TGTGCCAGTAGACCCAGGATAGGACTAGCCGACACCGGGGAGCTGTTTTTT. The variable domain in full, with the rest retrieved from reference TRBV19 and TRBJ2-2, is DGGITQSPKYLFRKEGQNVTLSCEQNLNHDAMYWYRQDPGQGLRLIYYSQIVNDFQKGDIAEGYSVSREKKESFPLTVTSAQKNPTAFYLCASRPRIGLADTGELFFGEGSRLTVL.

The chain has TRBV6-6 and TRBJ1-1, with D maybe TRBD1 (6 bases). The CDR3 extends over 15 amino acids. Trimming left V 2 bases short and J 7 bases short, with 17 bases between. CDR1 is MNHNY and CDR2 is SVGAGI in the germline V gene (reference sequence). The CDR3 is CASSYPGQNRIEAFF. The CDR3 DNA reads TGTGCCAGCAGTTACCCAGGACAGAATAGGATTGAAGCTTTCTTT.

The chain employs TRBV20-1 and TRBJ2-1; perhaps TRBD2 as D (6 bases). Trimming took 4 bases from V and 15 from J, leaving 13 bases between them. CDR3 length: 10 residues. The germline V gene encodes CDR1 DFQATT and CDR2 SNEGSKA (reference sequence). This CDR3 is CSAKGLSLFF. The CDR3 coding sequence is TGCAGTGCTAAGGGACTGAGCCTGTTCTTC.

The J gene is TRBJ2-5, the V gene TRBV29-1; TRBD1 matches 8 bases. V was pared by 7 bases and J by 5 bases, with 9 bases of the junction left unmatched. CDR3 length: 13 residues. The germline CDR1 and CDR2 sequences are SQVTM and ANQGSEA. The DNA of the CDR3 is TGCAGCGCCCCGGGACAGGAGGGGGAGACCCAGTACTTC. Translating it yields CSAPGQEGETQYF.

This clone was counted between two and nine times. The V call is TRBV19, the J call TRBJ2-6; possible D gene TRBD1, 5 bases. From germline, CDR1 is LNHDA and CDR2 SQIVND (reference sequence). CDR3 length equals 15 residues. Trimming shortened V by 6 bases and J by 2 bases, and 11 bases separated the two germline ends. For the CDR3, the DNA is TGTGCCAGTAGGCCCAGGGAAGCTGGGGCCAACGTCCTGACTTTC. Protein product: CASRPREAGANVLTF.

CDR3 in DNA: TGTGCCAGCAGCTTGCGGACTAATTTGGACTATGGCTACACCTTC. Its protein product is CASSLRTNLDYGYTF. This rearrangement joins TRBV5-4 to TRBJ1-2; D ambiguous. The V gene's germline CDR1 is SGHNT and CDR2 YYREEE (reference sequence). Trimming pared 1 base from V and 3 bases from J, leaving 13 bases between. CDR3 length: 15 residues.

The V gene is TRBV28, the J gene TRBJ1-2; 7 nucleotides agree with TRBD1. The CDR3 spans 13 residues. With 6 bases clipped from V and 8 bases from J, the junction kept 9 bases outside the gene matches. Germline CDR1 MDHEN, CDR2 SYDVKM. The CDR3: CASSSGGGYGYTF. CDR3 DNA sequence: TGTGCCAGCAGCTCAGGGGGAGGTTACGGCTACACCTTC.

This chain uses TRBV10-3 with TRBJ2-5, with unresolved D. The germline gives CDR1 ENHRY, CDR2 SYGVKD. This CDR3 has 13 amino acids. V was trimmed by 1 base and J by 2 bases, leaving 5 bases between them. The CDR3 sequence: CAISEWQQETQYF. The CDR3 DNA sequence: TGTGCCATCAGTGAGTGGCAGCAAGAGACCCAGTACTTC.

This clone was counted a few times. The chain joins TRBV10-3 to TRBJ2-7, with D maybe TRBD1 (6 bases). The germline CDR1 and CDR2 sequences are ENHRY and SYGVKD. Trimming removed 8 bases from V and 9 bases from J, with 20 bases in between. The length of the CDR3 is 13 residues. The DNA of the CDR3 is TGTGCCATCTCCGGGACATCTTTACTCCCGCAGTACTTC. Its protein is CAISGTSLLPQYF.

This clone was counted only a few times. The genes are TRBV7-9 and TRBJ2-7; TRBD1 matches 12 bases. The germline V gene encodes CDR1 SEHNR and CDR2 FQNEAQ (reference sequence). This CDR3 region has 17 residues. J gave up 3 bases and V 1 base, and 7 bases lay outside the gene matches. Here the CDR3 DNA reads TGTGCCAGCAGCTTAGGAGTCGGGACAGGGGGCTACTACGAGCAGTACTTC. This gives the protein CASSLGVGTGGYYEQYF.

This clone came up a few times. The sample has other DNA sequences that encode this CDR3 too. The rearrangement uses TRBV18 and TRBJ1-2, with TRBD1 matching over 7 bases. Germline CDR1 and CDR2: KGHSH and LQKENI. The ends lost 3 bases at V and 2 bases at J; junction bases unmatched: 3. The CDR3 is 14 residues long. This CDR3 is CASSPPTGNYGYTF. CDR3 nucleotide sequence: TGTGCCAGCTCACCTCCGACAGGGAACTATGGCTACACCTTC.

The V and J genes are TRBV6-5 and TRBJ2-7; TRBD1 matches 8 bases. Germline V CDR1 and CDR2: MNHEY, SVGAGI. After removal of 5 bases from V and 1 base from J, the junction contained 4 bases not matched to a gene. The CDR3 contains 14 residues. Here the CDR3 DNA reads TGTGCCAGCAGTCCTCGACAGGGGTCCTACGAGCAGTACTTC. This sequence encodes CASSPRQGSYEQYF.

This clone was seen only a few times. V gene TRBV30 combines with J gene TRBJ1-1; TRBD1 agrees at 9 bases. This CDR3 contains 15 residues. Trimming took 2 bases from V and 0 from J; bases not matched to a gene: 4. CDR1 GTSNPN and CDR2 SVGIG come from the germline V gene (reference sequence). The CDR3 nucleotides read TGTGCCTGGAGTCTGGGACAGGGTATGAACACTGAAGCTTTCTTT. Translated, it gives CAWSLGQGMNTEAFF.

This clone was seen a few times. CDR3 amino acids: CASSLLGGRTGELFF. The CDR3 DNA sequence: TGTGCCAGCAGCTTATTAGGCGGCCGCACCGGGGAGCTGTTTTTT. The chain joins TRBV7-9 to TRBJ2-2; D unresolved. Between the trimmed V and J ends, which lost 2 bases and 4 bases, there was a span of 11 bases. Germline values: CDR1 SEHNR, CDR2 FQNEAQ (reference sequence). This CDR3 spans 15 amino acids.